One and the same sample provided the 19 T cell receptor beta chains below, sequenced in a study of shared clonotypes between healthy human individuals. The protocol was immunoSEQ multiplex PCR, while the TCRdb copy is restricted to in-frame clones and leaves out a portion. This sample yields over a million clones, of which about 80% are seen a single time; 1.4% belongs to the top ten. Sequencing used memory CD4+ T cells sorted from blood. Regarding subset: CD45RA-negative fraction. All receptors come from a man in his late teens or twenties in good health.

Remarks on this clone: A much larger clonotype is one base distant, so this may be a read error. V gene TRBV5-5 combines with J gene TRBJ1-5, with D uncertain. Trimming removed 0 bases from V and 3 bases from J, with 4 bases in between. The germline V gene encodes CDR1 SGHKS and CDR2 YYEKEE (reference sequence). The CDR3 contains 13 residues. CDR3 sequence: CASSLGVNQPQHF. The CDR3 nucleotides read TGTGCCAGCAGCTTGGGGGTCAATCAGCCCCAGCATTTT.

The DNA for the CDR3 is TGTGCCAGCAGCTTAGGGGGACAGGGCAAAGGAAACACCATATATTTT. Translated: CASSLGGQGKGNTIYF. The chain combines TRBV7-8 with TRBJ1-3, with TRBD1 matching over 9 bases. J lost 4 bases, V lost 1 base, and 5 bases had no gene match. Germline V gene data show CDR1 as SGHVS and CDR2 as FQNEAQ. The CDR3 loop spans 16 amino acids.

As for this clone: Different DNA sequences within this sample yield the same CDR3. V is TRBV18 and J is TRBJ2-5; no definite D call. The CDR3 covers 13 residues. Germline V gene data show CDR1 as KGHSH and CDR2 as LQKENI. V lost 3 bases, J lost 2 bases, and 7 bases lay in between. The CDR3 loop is CASSPGLQETQYF. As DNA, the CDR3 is TGTGCCAGCTCACCGGGATTACAAGAGACCCAGTACTTC.

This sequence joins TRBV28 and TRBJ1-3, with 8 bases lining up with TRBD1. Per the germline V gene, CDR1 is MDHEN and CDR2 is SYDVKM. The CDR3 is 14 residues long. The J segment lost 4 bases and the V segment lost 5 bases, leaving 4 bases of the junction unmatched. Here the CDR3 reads CASSTGGPGNTIYF. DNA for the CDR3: TGTGCCAGCAGTACAGGGGGACCCGGAAACACCATATATTTT.

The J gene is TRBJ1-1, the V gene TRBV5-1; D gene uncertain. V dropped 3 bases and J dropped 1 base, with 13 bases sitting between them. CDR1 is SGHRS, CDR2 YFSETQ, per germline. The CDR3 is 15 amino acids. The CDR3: CASSSLPGENTEAFF. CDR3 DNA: TGCGCCAGCAGCTCACTTCCGGGAGAGAACACTGAAGCTTTCTTT.

The CDR3 loop reads CASSIPGGRTGELFF. The CDR3, as DNA: TGTGCCAGCAGTATTCCGGGGGGGCGTACCGGGGAGCTGTTTTTT. The V call is TRBV28, the J call TRBJ2-2; 8 bases fit TRBD2. V shed 5 bases, J shed 5 bases, and the junction held 7 bases outside the gene matches. The CDR3 loop spans 15 amino acids. Per the germline V gene, CDR1 is MDHEN and CDR2 is SYDVKM. The full variable domain, completed using reference TRBV28 and TRBJ2-2, is DVKVTQSSRYLVKRTGEKVFLECVQDMDHENMFWYRQDPGLGLRLIYFSYDVKMKEKGDIPEGYSVSREKKERFSLILESASTNQTSMYLCASSIPGGRTGELFFGEGSRLTVL.

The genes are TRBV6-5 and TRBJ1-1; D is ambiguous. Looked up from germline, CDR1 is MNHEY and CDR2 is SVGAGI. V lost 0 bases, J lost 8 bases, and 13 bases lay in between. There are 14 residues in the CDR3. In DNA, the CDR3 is TGTGCCAGCAGTTACTCGAGGGTCGTCCCAGAAGCTTTCTTT. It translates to CASSYSRVVPEAFF.

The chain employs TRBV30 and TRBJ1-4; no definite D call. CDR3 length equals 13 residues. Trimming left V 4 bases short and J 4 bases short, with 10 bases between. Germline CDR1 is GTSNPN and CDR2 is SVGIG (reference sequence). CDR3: CAWTARVNEKLFF. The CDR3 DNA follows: TGTGCCTGGACGGCAAGGGTTAATGAAAAACTGTTTTTT.

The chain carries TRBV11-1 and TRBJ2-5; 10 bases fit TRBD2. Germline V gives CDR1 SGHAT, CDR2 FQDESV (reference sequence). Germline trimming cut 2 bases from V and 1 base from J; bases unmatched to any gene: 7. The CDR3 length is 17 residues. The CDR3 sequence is CASSLNLAGGPQETQYF. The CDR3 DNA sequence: TGTGCCAGCAGCTTAAACTTAGCGGGGGGACCCCAAGAGACCCAGTACTTC.

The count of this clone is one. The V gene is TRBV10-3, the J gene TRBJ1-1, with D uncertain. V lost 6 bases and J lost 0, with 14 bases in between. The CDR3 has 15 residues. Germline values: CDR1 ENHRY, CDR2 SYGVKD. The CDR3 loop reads CAIREDLGLNTEAFF. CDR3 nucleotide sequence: TGTGCCATCAGGGAAGACCTGGGGTTGAACACTGAAGCTTTCTTT.

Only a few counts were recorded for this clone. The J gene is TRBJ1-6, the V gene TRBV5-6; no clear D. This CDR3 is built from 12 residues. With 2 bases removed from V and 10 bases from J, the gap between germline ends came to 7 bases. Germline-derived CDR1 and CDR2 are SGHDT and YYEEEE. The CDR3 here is CASSFGASPLHF. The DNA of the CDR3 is TGTGCCAGCAGCTTCGGCGCCTCACCCCTCCACTTT.

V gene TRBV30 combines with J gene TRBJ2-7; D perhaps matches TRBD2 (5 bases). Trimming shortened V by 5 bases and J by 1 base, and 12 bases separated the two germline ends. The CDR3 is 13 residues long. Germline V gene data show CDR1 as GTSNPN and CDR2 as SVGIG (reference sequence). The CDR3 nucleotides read TGTGCCTGGGGGCATCCGGGGTCCTACGAGCAGTACTTC. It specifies CAWGHPGSYEQYF.

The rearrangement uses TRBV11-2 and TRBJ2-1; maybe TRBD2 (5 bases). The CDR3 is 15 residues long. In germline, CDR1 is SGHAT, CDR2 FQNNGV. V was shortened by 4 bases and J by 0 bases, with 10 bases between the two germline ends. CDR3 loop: CASSSQRSSYNEQFF. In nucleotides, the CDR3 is TGTGCCAGCAGCTCCCAGCGGTCCTCCTACAATGAGCAGTTCTTC.

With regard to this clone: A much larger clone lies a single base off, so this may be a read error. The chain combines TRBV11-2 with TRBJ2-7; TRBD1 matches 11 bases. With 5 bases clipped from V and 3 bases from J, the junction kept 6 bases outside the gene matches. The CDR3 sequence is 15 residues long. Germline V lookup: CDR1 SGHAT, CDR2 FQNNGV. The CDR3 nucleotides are TGTGCCAGCAGCAGGACCGGGACAGGGGGCTACGAGCAGTACTTC. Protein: CASSRTGTGGYEQYF.

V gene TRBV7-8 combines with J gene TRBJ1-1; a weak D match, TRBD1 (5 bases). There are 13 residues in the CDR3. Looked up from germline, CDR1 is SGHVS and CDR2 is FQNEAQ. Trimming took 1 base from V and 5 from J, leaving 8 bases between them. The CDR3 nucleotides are TGTGCCAGCAGCTTAGAGGGGTGGACTGAAGCTTTCTTT. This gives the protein CASSLEGWTEAFF.

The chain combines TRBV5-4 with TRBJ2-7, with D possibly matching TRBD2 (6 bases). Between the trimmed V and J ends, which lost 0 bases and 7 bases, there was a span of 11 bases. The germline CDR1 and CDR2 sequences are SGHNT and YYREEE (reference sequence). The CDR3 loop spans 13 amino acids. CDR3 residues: CASSLVGTGEQYF. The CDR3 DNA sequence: TGTGCCAGCAGCTTGGTGGGGACTGGGGAGCAGTACTTC.

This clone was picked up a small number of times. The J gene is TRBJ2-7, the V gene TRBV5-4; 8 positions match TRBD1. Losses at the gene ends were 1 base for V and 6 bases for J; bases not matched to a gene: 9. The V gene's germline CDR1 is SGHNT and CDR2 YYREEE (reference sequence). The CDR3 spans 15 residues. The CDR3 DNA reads TGTGCCAGCAGCTTGTATCAGGGGGCGCCGATCGAGCAGTACTTC. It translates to CASSLYQGAPIEQYF.

CDR3 nucleotide sequence: TGCGCCAGCAGCCCCGGGACTAGCGGGAGGCAAGAGACCCAGTACTTC. Encoded protein: CASSPGTSGRQETQYF. The chain is built from TRBV4-3 and TRBJ2-5; 15 nucleotides match TRBD2. J lost 2 bases, V lost 4 bases, and 2 bases had no gene match. Germline assignment: CDR1 LGHNA and CDR2 YSLEER. The CDR3 loop spans 16 amino acids.

CDR3 in DNA: TGTGCCAGCTCCGGGACTCGGAACACTGAAGCTTTCTTT. It is translated as CASSGTRNTEAFF. This chain joins TRBV18 and TRBJ1-1; D is perhaps TRBD1 (5 bases). Trimming stripped 6 bases from V and 1 base from J, with 9 bases between. CDR1 and CDR2 (germline): KGHSH, LQKENI. CDR3 length: 13 residues.